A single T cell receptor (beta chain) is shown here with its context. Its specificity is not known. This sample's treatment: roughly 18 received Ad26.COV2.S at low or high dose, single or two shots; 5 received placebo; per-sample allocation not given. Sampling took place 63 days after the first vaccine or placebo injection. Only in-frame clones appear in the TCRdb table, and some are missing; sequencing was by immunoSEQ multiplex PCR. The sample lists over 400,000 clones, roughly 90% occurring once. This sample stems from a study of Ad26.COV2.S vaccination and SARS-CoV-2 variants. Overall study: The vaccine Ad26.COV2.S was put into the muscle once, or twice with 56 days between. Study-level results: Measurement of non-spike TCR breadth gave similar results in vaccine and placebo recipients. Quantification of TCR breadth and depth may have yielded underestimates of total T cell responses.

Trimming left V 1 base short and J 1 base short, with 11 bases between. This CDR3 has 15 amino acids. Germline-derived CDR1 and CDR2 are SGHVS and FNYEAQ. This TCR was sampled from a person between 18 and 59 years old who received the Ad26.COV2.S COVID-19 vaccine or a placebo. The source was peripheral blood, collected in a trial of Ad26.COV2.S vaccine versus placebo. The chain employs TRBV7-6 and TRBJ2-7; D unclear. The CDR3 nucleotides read TGTGCCAGCAGCTTAGAGGCGACATATTCCTACGAGCAGTACTTC. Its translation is CASSLEATYSYEQYF.